Shown below are 10 T cell receptor beta chains from a single sample sequenced in a study of early T cells in non-severe SARS-CoV-2 infection (dated by TCRdb to the early 2020s). Receptor libraries were prepared by 5' RACE. Sequencing was performed on a NextSeq 500. TCRdb reworked the public reads: Q25 trimming with fastp, MiXCR clone assembly, productive beta chains retained. All rows with the same CDR3 protein become a single entry with the most common DNA and genes. The sample profile shows 80,000 to 95,000 distinct CDR3 sequences; roughly an eighth of them were found once. 1.2% to 1.5% of the sample goes to the ten largest clones. The sequenced sample was whole blood. The receptors were gathered from an adult who was a healthcare worker with PCR-confirmed SARS-CoV-2 infection or an uninfected control (not recorded which).

The rearrangement joins TRBV30 to TRBJ2-1; TRBD1 might be the D (5 bases). Between the trimmed V and J ends, which lost 2 bases and 5 bases, there was a span of 10 bases. This CDR3 is built from 13 residues. Germline V CDR1 and CDR2: GTSNPN, SVGIG (reference sequence). The CDR3 DNA reads TGTGCCTGGAGTCCGGACAATGACAATGAGCAGTTCTTC. This gives the protein CAWSPDNDNEQFF.

This sequence joins TRBV7-9 and TRBJ2-2, with D perhaps matching TRBD1 or TRBD2 (5 bases each). The CDR3 totals 14 residues. Germline CDR1 and CDR2: SEHNR and FQNEAQ (reference sequence). With 5 bases removed from V and 10 bases from J, the gap between germline ends came to 17 bases. This CDR3 reads CASSPFRGPAELFF. The CDR3 region has the DNA TGTGCCAGCAGCCCCTTCCGGGGCCCGGCGGAGCTGTTTTTT.

This clonotype was seen many times. V is TRBV6-4 and J is TRBJ2-3; TRBD1 might be the D (6 bases). This CDR3 contains 18 residues. CDR1 and CDR2 from the germline V gene are MRHNA and SNTAGT. V gave up 4 bases and J gave up 1 base, with 21 bases separating them. The CDR3 protein is CASSGRVRWGQGTDTQYF. In DNA, the CDR3 is TGTGCCAGCAGTGGACGTGTGAGGTGGGGGCAGGGCACAGATACGCAGTATTTT.

In its sample, this clonotype was seen many times. This rearrangement joins TRBV7-6 to TRBJ2-5; the match to TRBD2 covers 9 bases. CDR3 length equals 17 residues. The trim removed 1 base at V and 3 bases at J, leaving 9 bases unmatched. The germline V gene encodes CDR1 SGHVS and CDR2 FNYEAQ. The CDR3 DNA reads TGTGCCAGCAGCTTAGGAGGGACTAGCCAACTAAAAGAGACCCAGTACTTC. Translation gives CASSLGGTSQLKETQYF.

This rearrangement joins TRBV5-1 to TRBJ1-4; 7 bases align to TRBD1. The CDR3 contains 17 residues. V dropped 4 bases and J dropped 5; count of bases not matched to a gene: 14. In germline, CDR1 is SGHRS, CDR2 YFSETQ. CDR3 in amino acids: CASSGSGTSRGNEKLFF. CDR3 DNA: TGCGCCAGCAGCGGAAGCGGGACTTCCAGGGGGAATGAAAAACTGTTTTTT.

In the case of this clonotype: The final CDR3 position lacks the conserved phenylalanine or tryptophan, pointing to a likely read error. The DNA is left out, because the CDR3 cannot be placed on it with certainty; the CDR3 is given as TCRdb lists it. The gene calls are TRBV7-9 and TRBJ2-7; no DNA check was done on the table's D call, TRBD2. The CDR3 is 15 residues long, counting both termini. Germline CDR1 SEHNR, CDR2 FQNEAQ (reference sequence). This CDR3 is CASSSERGGFTSSTS.

V usage is TRBV7-2 and J usage is TRBJ2-4, with 10 bases identical to TRBD1. This CDR3 comprises 16 residues. The V and J ends lost 0 bases and 7 bases, in that order; junction bases with no gene match: 6. CDR1 and CDR2 (germline): SGHTA, FQGNSA. The CDR3 DNA reads as TGTGCCAGCAGCTTAGCAGGGACAGGGGCCGTTAACATTCAGTACTTC. It codes for CASSLAGTGAVNIQYF.

This clonotype has ten or more counts. This sequence joins TRBV5-1 and TRBJ1-5; tentatively, D is TRBD1 (6 bases). Per the germline V gene, CDR1 is SGHRS and CDR2 is YFSETQ. The V end lost 5 bases, the J end lost 2 bases, and 14 bases lay between the germline ends. CDR3 length: 15 residues. The CDR3, as DNA: TGCGCCAGCAGAGAGGGGGTTTGGCGCAATCAGCCCCAGCATTTT. Its protein product is CASREGVWRNQPQHF.

This clonotype was picked up many times. This chain uses TRBV7-2 with TRBJ2-3; D is possibly TRBD1 (5 bases). The germline gives CDR1 SGHTA, CDR2 FQGNSA. The length of the CDR3 is 16 residues. Trimming removed 3 bases at V and 3 bases at J, with 16 bases between. The CDR3 DNA is TGTGCCAGCAGCTTTTTGGGGCGATTTCGTACAGATACGCAGTATTTT. This translates into CASSFLGRFRTDTQYF. The variable domain in full, completed from reference TRBV7-2 and TRBJ2-3, reads GAGVSQSPSNKVTEKGKDVELRCDPISGHTALYWYRQSLGQGLEFLIYFQGNSAPDKSGLPSDRFSAERTGGSVSTLTIQRTQQEDSAVYLCASSFLGRFRTDTQYFGPGTRLTVL.

This clonotype has more than one count but fewer than ten. J is TRBJ2-1 and V is TRBV20-1; 9 bases match TRBD2. This CDR3 spans 15 amino acids. V lost 3 bases and J lost 4; bases outside the gene matches: 7. The V gene's germline CDR1 is DFQATT and CDR2 SNEGSKA (reference sequence). The CDR3 coding sequence is TGCAGTGCTAGCGGACTAGCGAGAGCGTACAATGAGCAGTTCTTC. Translating gives CSASGLARAYNEQFF.